Listed below are T cell receptor beta chains from one sample, sequenced in a study of blood T cell repertoires in COVID-19. The repertoire was sequenced with immunoSEQ multiplex PCR; TCRdb's copy has only in-frame clones and lacks some. Among 200,000 to 300,000 clones, about four fifths were seen once, and the ten largest hold about 1.9%. The specimen sequenced was peripheral blood. The origin of the receptors is a man younger than 45 who had recovered from COVID-19. CDR3s include the opening cysteine and the closing phenylalanine or tryptophan. The order of the fields is clone size, D gene, J gene, V gene, CDR3 protein, CDR3 DNA. The D gene is left open where the match is weak. Only part of the rows carry a size: once, few, many, or a class if the clone is expanded.

-	-	TRBJ1-5	TRBV5-8	CASSWAPLGNQPQHF	TGTGCCAGCAGCTGGGCCCCTTTAGGCAATCAGCCCCAGCATTTT
-	TRBD1	TRBJ2-7	TRBV6-5	CASRRTGLSSYEQYF	TGTGCCAGCAGGAGGACAGGCCTGAGCTCCTACGAGCAGTACTTC
-	TRBD2	TRBJ2-1	TRBV4-2	CASSQDSSGGSDEQFF	TGTGCCAGCAGCCAAGACTCTAGCGGGGGGTCGGATGAGCAGTTCTTC
-	TRBD1	TRBJ2-1	TRBV11-2	CASSPGQGWFF	TGTGCCAGCAGCCCCGGACAGGGCTGGTTCTTC
few	TRBD2	TRBJ2-5	TRBV9	CASSAQASGGLGTQYF	TGTGCCAGCAGCGCCCAAGCTAGCGGGGGCCTGGGGACCCAGTACTTC
-	TRBD2	TRBJ2-5	TRBV2	CASRLRLAGEGTQYF	TGTGCCAGCAGACTCCGACTAGCGGGTGAAGGGACCCAGTACTTC
-	-	TRBJ2-7	TRBV2	CARRVAEGEQYF	TGTGCCAGGCGGGTTGCAGAGGGCGAGCAGTACTTC
few	-	TRBJ1-3	TRBV3-1/TRBV3-2	CASSQGAYTIYF	TGTGCCAGCAGCCAAGGGGCGTACACCATATATTTT
-	-	TRBJ1-1	TRBV5-4	CASSLGQVMNTEAFF	TGTGCCAGCAGCTTGGGTCAGGTAATGAACACTGAAGCTTTCTTT
-	-	TRBJ2-5	TRBV18	CASSPPSGLVKGTQYF	TGTGCCAGCTCACCACCGTCGGGATTGGTTAAGGGGACCCAGTACTTC
-	TRBD2	TRBJ2-3	TRBV9	CASSVEWRGADTQYF	TGTGCCAGCAGCGTAGAATGGCGGGGGGCAGATACGCAGTATTTT
-	-	TRBJ2-2	TRBV29-1	CSAEGTYGELFF	TGCAGCGCTGAAGGGACATACGGGGAGCTGTTTTTT
many	-	TRBJ1-6	TRBV19	CASSIGGQNNSPLHF	TGTGCCAGTAGTATAGGGGGACAAAATAATTCACCCCTCCACTTT
-	TRBD1	TRBJ1-2	TRBV11-2	CASSLALGQGVGYTF	TGTGCCAGCAGCTTAGCCTTGGGACAGGGGGTTGGCTACACCTTC
-	TRBD1	TRBJ1-1	TRBV29-1	CSVNRGPTEAFF	TGCAGCGTCAACAGGGGCCCCACTGAAGCTTTCTTT
-	-	TRBJ1-2	TRBV3-1/TRBV3-2	CASSQDGQWTGYTF	TGTGCCAGCAGCCAAGACGGACAGTGGACGGGCTACACCTTC
-	TRBD2	TRBJ2-1	TRBV5-1	CASSLLRGGGEQFF	TGCGCCAGCAGCTTATTGCGGGGGGGCGGTGAGCAGTTCTTC
-	-	TRBJ1-5	TRBV3-1/TRBV3-2	CASSQGRRGAGNQPQHF	TGTGCCAGCAGCCAAGGTAGAAGGGGCGCGGGCAATCAGCCCCAGCATTTT
-	-	TRBJ2-5	TRBV10-3	CAISDSARGYIGETQYF	TGTGCCATCAGTGATTCGGCCAGAGGATACATTGGGGAGACCCAGTACTTC
-	TRBD1	TRBJ2-7	TRBV3-1/TRBV3-2	CASSQGDRVEQYF	TGTGCCAGCAGCCAGGGGGACAGGGTCGAGCAGTACTTC
-	-	TRBJ1-2	TRBV2	CASSFQQDSGYTF	TGTGCCAGCAGCTTTCAACAGGATAGTGGCTACACCTTC
few	-	TRBJ2-1	TRBV7-2	CASVGLNEQFF	TGTGCCAGCGTGGGGCTGAATGAGCAGTTCTTC
-	-	TRBJ1-1	TRBV2	CASRLSEARGHEAFF	TGTGCCAGCAGGTTAAGCGAGGCTCGGGGTCATGAAGCTTTCTTT
-	-	TRBJ2-6	TRBV12-1	CASTQGANSGANVLTF	TGTGCCAGCACCCAGGGGGCGAACTCTGGGGCCAACGTCCTGACTTTC
-	-	TRBJ2-6	TRBV2	CASSEQGRGGANVLTF	TGTGCCAGCAGCGAACAGGGAAGGGGCGGGGCCAACGTCCTGACTTTC
-	TRBD2	TRBJ2-1	TRBV2	CASSEYLAGEQFF	TGTGCCAGCAGTGAGTATTTAGCGGGTGAGCAGTTCTTC
-	-	TRBJ2-2	TRBV20-1	CSASAAPDSFSNTGELFF	TGCAGTGCTAGTGCAGCCCCCGACAGTTTCTCGAACACCGGGGAGCTGTTTTTT
-	TRBD1	TRBJ2-7	TRBV18	CASSYTGGAGDEQYF	TGTGCCAGCTCATATACAGGGGGCGCGGGGGACGAGCAGTACTTC
many	-	TRBJ2-5	TRBV6-5	CASSYEPSGTQYF	TGTGCCAGCAGTTACGAGCCCTCGGGGACCCAGTACTTC
-	TRBD1	TRBJ1-4	TRBV7-9	CASSKRIGGQGSREKLFF	TGTGCCAGCAGCAAACGAATCGGGGGACAGGGTTCTCGAGAAAAACTGTTTTTT
-	TRBD1	TRBJ1-4	TRBV5-1	CASSLSTGTGTEKLFF	TGCGCCAGCAGCTTGTCCACCGGGACAGGGACCGAAAAACTGTTTTTT
-	TRBD2	TRBJ2-5	TRBV18	CASSLNGGGETQYF	TGTGCCAGCTCACTCAATGGCGGGGGAGAGACCCAGTACTTC
-	TRBD1	TRBJ2-1	TRBV6-6	CASGGTGYDEQFF	TGTGCCAGCGGGGGGACAGGGTACGATGAGCAGTTCTTC
once	TRBD1	TRBJ1-5	TRBV18	CASSPDRGLFQPQHF	TGTGCCAGCTCACCGGACAGGGGACTTTTTCAGCCCCAGCATTTT
once	TRBD2	TRBJ2-1	TRBV19	CASRRSGGTPYNEQFF	TGTGCCAGTAGGAGGAGCGGGGGGACACCTTACAATGAGCAGTTCTTC
-	TRBD1	TRBJ1-2	TRBV6-5	CASNGFSGGGYTF	TGTGCCAGCAATGGTTTTTCAGGGGGGGGCTACACCTTC
once	-	TRBJ1-6	TRBV19	CASSPTGRTSPLHF	TGTGCCAGTAGTCCCACAGGGCGGACTTCACCCCTCCACTTT
once	TRBD1	TRBJ1-2	TRBV11-2	CASSLGQGYGYTF	TGTGCCAGCAGCTTAGGACAGGGGTATGGCTACACCTTC
-	TRBD1	TRBJ2-5	TRBV7-9	CASSLNRDRGPETQYF	TGTGCCAGCAGCCTAAACCGGGACAGGGGCCCAGAGACCCAGTACTTC
-	TRBD1	TRBJ2-7	TRBV28	CASNSGQGAFEQYF	TGTGCCAGCAATTCGGGACAGGGGGCTTTCGAGCAGTACTTC